This is a list of T cell receptor beta chains from one sample in a study of blood T cell repertoires in COVID-19. Generated by immunoSEQ multiplex PCR, the TCRdb table keeps only in-frame clones and is missing some. The sample yields around 360,000 clones, around 87% seen once. The sample consisted of PBMCs or T cells enriched from blood (not recorded which). All receptors come from a man aged 40-50 years in a cohort exposed to, infected with or recovered from COVID-19 (not recorded which). Each CDR3 is given with its conserved first and last residue. The D gene is left open where the match is weak. Not every row has a clone size; where given, it reads once, few, many or a size class.

abundance	v_gene	d_gene	j_gene	CDR3aa	CDR3nt
NA	TRBV7-2	NA	TRBJ1-6	CASSYRKSSSPLHF	TGTGCCAGCAGCTACAGAAAAAGCAGCTCACCCCTCCACTTT
NA	TRBV6-5	NA	TRBJ2-1	CASSRGRELGNEQFF	TGTGCCAGCTCCCGGGGGCGGGAGCTGGGAAATGAGCAGTTCTTC
NA	TRBV6-4	TRBD2	TRBJ2-1	CASSDSHGTSGYNEQFF	TGTGCCAGCAGTGACTCCCACGGGACTAGCGGATACAATGAGCAGTTCTTC
NA	TRBV6-5	NA	TRBJ2-5	CASNRDWETQYF	TGTGCCAGCAATAGGGACTGGGAGACCCAGTACTTC
NA	TRBV9	NA	TRBJ1-2	CASSPTQNYGYTF	TGTGCCAGCAGCCCGACTCAAAACTATGGCTACACCTTC
few	TRBV28	NA	TRBJ1-1	CASSSYQGSPNTEAFF	TGTGCCAGCAGTTCCTACCAGGGGTCTCCGAACACTGAAGCTTTCTTT
NA	TRBV10-3	TRBD1	TRBJ2-1	CAISDQQGARNEQFF	TGTGCCATCAGTGACCAACAGGGGGCTCGGAATGAGCAGTTCTTC
NA	TRBV11-3	TRBD1	TRBJ2-7	CASSLAGTGPYEQYF	TGTGCCAGCAGCTTAGCCGGGACAGGGCCCTACGAGCAGTACTTC
NA	TRBV29-1	TRBD1	TRBJ1-1	CSVGHTGGRTEAFF	TGCAGCGTTGGTCACACAGGGGGCCGCACTGAAGCTTTCTTT
once	TRBV27	NA	TRBJ2-1	CASSLRGPFYNEQFF	TGTGCCAGCAGTTTAAGGGGTCCCTTTTACAATGAGCAGTTCTTC
once	TRBV14	NA	TRBJ2-1	CASSQALADWHNEQFF	TGTGCCAGCAGCCAAGCTCTTGCGGACTGGCACAATGAGCAGTTCTTC
NA	TRBV19	TRBD1	TRBJ2-4	CASSIAGTGTNIQYF	TGTGCCAGTAGTATAGCGGGGACAGGGACGAACATTCAGTACTTC
few	TRBV5-1	TRBD1	TRBJ2-5	CASWRDRGRETQYF	TGCGCCAGCTGGAGGGACAGGGGGCGAGAGACCCAGTACTTC
NA	TRBV5-1	NA	TRBJ1-2	CASSFEPKGGGGYTF	TGCGCCAGCAGCTTTGAACCTAAAGGGGGTGGTGGCTACACCTTC
once	TRBV27	NA	TRBJ1-6	CASSPRANNSPLHF	TGTGCCAGCAGTCCGCGGGCGAATAATTCACCCCTCCACTTT
NA	TRBV9	TRBD2	TRBJ2-7	CASSVEAGGHEEREQYF	TGTGCCAGCAGCGTAGAAGCGGGAGGCCACGAAGAAAGGGAGCAGTACTTC
NA	TRBV19	NA	TRBJ2-7	CASSMDSLAAYEQYF	TGTGCCAGTAGTATGGATAGCCTAGCTGCGTACGAGCAGTACTTC
once	TRBV3-1/TRBV3-2	NA	TRBJ2-7	CASSQDLLEQYF	TGTGCCAGCAGCCAAGACCTCTTAGAGCAGTACTTC
NA	TRBV9	NA	TRBJ2-4	CASSGGDRSIQYF	TGTGCCAGCAGCGGGGGGGACAGAAGCATTCAGTACTTC
NA	TRBV4-1	NA	TRBJ2-3	CASSQLAASSLPQYF	TGCGCCAGCAGCCAGCTAGCAGCCTCTTCACTTCCGCAGTATTTT
NA	TRBV30	TRBD2	TRBJ2-1	CAWSPSGRSYNEQFF	TGTGCCTGGAGTCCTAGCGGGAGGTCCTACAATGAGCAGTTCTTC
NA	TRBV2	NA	TRBJ1-2	CASTTGYYGYTF	TGTGCCAGCACAACGGGGTACTATGGCTACACCTTC
NA	TRBV2	TRBD2	TRBJ2-3	CASSTGRGDTQYF	TGTGCCAGCAGTACCGGGAGGGGAGATACGCAGTATTTT
NA	TRBV9	NA	TRBJ1-2	CASSVVTAGHYGYTF	TGTGCCAGCAGCGTAGTTACAGCTGGCCACTATGGCTACACCTTC
NA	TRBV5-1	NA	TRBJ2-2	CASSYTAGYANTGELFF	TGCGCCAGCAGCTACACGGCGGGCTACGCGAACACCGGGGAGCTGTTTTTT
NA	TRBV4-1	NA	TRBJ2-6	CASSHGTPSSGANVLTF	TGCGCCAGCAGCCATGGGACACCAAGCTCTGGGGCCAACGTCCTGACTTTC
NA	TRBV29-1	TRBD2	TRBJ2-3	CSVAPSRSGRARDTQYF	TGCAGCGTTGCCCCTAGTCGGAGCGGGAGGGCCAGAGATACGCAGTATTTT
NA	TRBV11-2	TRBD2	TRBJ2-3	CASSLGFRLAGDTDTQYF	TGTGCCAGCAGCTTAGGATTTAGACTAGCGGGCGACACAGATACGCAGTATTTT
NA	TRBV20-1	NA	TRBJ1-5	CSASPSVNQPQHF	TGCAGTGCTAGTCCGTCAGTAAATCAGCCCCAGCATTTT
NA	TRBV20-1	NA	TRBJ2-7	CSASGQARGEQYF	TGCAGTGCTAGTGGGCAGGCCCGGGGCGAGCAGTACTTC
once	TRBV5-1	NA	TRBJ2-3	CASSPGRETDTQYF	TGCGCCAGCAGCCCCGGTCGAGAGACAGATACGCAGTATTTT
NA	TRBV6-5	NA	TRBJ1-1	CASSYVLEAEAFF	TGTGCCAGCAGTTACGTTCTGGAGGCTGAAGCTTTCTTT
NA	TRBV11-2	TRBD2	TRBJ2-1	CASRPKGGLAGYNEQFF	TGTGCCAGCAGGCCCAAGGGGGGTCTAGCGGGTTACAATGAGCAGTTCTTC
NA	TRBV11-2	NA	TRBJ2-1	CASSSQRTLNNEQFF	TGTGCCAGCAGCTCCCAGCGGACCCTTAATAATGAGCAGTTCTTC
NA	TRBV27	TRBD2	TRBJ2-3	CASSSQFSGLSTDTQYF	TGTGCCAGCAGTTCCCAATTTAGCGGGCTAAGCACAGATACGCAGTATTTT
NA	TRBV5-1	TRBD2	TRBJ2-1	CASGTTGTSGSYKQFF	TGCGCCAGCGGAACAACCGGGACTAGCGGGAGTTATAAGCAGTTCTTC
NA	TRBV7-9	TRBD1	TRBJ2-1	CASSSSGGQQFF	TGTGCCAGCAGCTCCTCAGGGGGCCAGCAGTTCTTC
few	TRBV18	NA	TRBJ1-2	CASSPDAGADYGYTF	TGTGCCAGCTCACCTGACGCAGGGGCTGATTATGGCTACACCTTC
NA	TRBV10-3	NA	TRBJ1-2	CAIPNRTPAGYTF	TGTGCCATCCCAAACAGAACCCCCGCGGGCTACACCTTC
NA	TRBV12-5	TRBD2	TRBJ2-1	CASGLVLGGGPHFSYNEQFF	TGTGCTAGTGGTTTGGTACTCGGGGGAGGGCCCCATTTCTCCTACAATGAGCAGTTCTTC
few	TRBV11-2	TRBD2	TRBJ2-2	CASSLSGRGLTGELFF	TGTGCCAGCAGCTTGAGCGGGAGAGGTCTAACCGGGGAGCTGTTTTTT
NA	TRBV10-1	NA	TRBJ2-1	CASSAGVIHNEQFF	TGCGCCAGCAGCGCAGGGGTTATCCACAATGAGCAGTTCTTC